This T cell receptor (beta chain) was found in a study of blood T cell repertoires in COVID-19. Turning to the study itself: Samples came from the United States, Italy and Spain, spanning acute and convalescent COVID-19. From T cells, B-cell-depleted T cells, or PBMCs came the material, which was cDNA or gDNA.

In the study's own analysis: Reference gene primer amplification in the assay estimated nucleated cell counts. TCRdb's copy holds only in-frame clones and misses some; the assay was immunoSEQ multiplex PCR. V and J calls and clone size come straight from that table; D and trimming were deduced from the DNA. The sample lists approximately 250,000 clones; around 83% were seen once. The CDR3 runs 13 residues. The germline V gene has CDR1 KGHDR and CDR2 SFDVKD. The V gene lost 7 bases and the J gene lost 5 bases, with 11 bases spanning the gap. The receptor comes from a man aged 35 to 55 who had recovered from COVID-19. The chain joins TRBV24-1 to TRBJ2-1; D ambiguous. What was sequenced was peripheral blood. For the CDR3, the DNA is TGTGCCACCAGCCCCGCTCCAGACAATGAGCAGTTCTTC. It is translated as CATSPAPDNEQFF.